One sample yielded the 21 T cell receptor beta chains listed below, sequenced in a study of shared clonotypes between healthy human individuals. Libraries were prepared by immunoSEQ multiplex PCR; TCRdb keeps only in-frame clonotypes and omits some of them. Among about half a million clones listed, about 80% were seen once. Sample: PBMCs. These receptor sequences come from a woman in her 40s in good health. Some clones in this sample may be carry-over from other donors' samples.

The chain couples TRBV7-2 to TRBJ1-4, with a tentative D call TRBD1 (5 bases). Germline-derived CDR1 and CDR2 are SGHTA and FQGNSA. The CDR3 consists of 16 residues. With 5 bases removed from V and 8 bases from J, the gap between germline ends came to 21 bases. The CDR3 is CASSRAAGTVREKLFF. CDR3 nucleotide sequence: TGTGCCAGCAGCCGGGCCGCAGGGACTGTAAGAGAAAAACTGTTTTTT.

The chain links TRBV4-2 to TRBJ2-5; D not certain. The J call may be mistaken, given a closer DNA end match to TRBJ2-7. The CDR3 consists of 12 residues. Germline V gene data show CDR1 as LGHNA and CDR2 as YNFKEQ. Here the CDR3 reads CASSQDHSEQYF. CDR3 nucleotides: TGTGCCAGCAGCCAAGATCATAGCGAGCAGTACTTC.

The chain employs TRBV25-1 and TRBJ2-7; D ambiguous. The CDR3 covers 13 residues. Trimming removed 8 bases from V and 2 bases from J, with 13 bases in between. CDR1 and CDR2 (germline): MGHDK, SYGVNS. This CDR3 reads CASRREGTYEQYF. The CDR3 DNA follows: TGTGCCAGCCGGAGAGAAGGGACCTACGAGCAGTACTTC.

The chain links TRBV21-1 to TRBJ1-5; TRBD1, the table's D call, was not compared with the DNA. TRBV21-1 is a pseudogene locus. The CDR3 has 21 residues. The chain's CDR3 is CASSKPPSALCQVLSNQPQHF. The CDR3 DNA reads TGTGCCAGCAGCAAACCTCCTTCCGCCCTTTGTCAGGTCCTTAGCAATCAGCCCCAGCATTTT.

The chain couples TRBV9 to TRBJ2-5, with D unresolved. Deletions cut 0 bases from V and 6 bases from J, with 0 bases between. CDR3 length equals 10 residues. The germline V gene encodes CDR1 SGDLS and CDR2 YYNGEE. CDR3 region: CASSVETQYF. CDR3 nucleotide sequence: TGTGCCAGCAGCGTAGAGACCCAGTACTTC.

The rearrangement uses TRBV11-2 and TRBJ2-5; TRBD1 aligns across 8 bases. This CDR3 has 15 amino acids. Germline CDR1 reads SGHAT; CDR2 reads FQNNGV. With V trimmed by 5 bases and J by 5 bases, 10 bases remained unmatched. The DNA of the CDR3 is TGTGCCAGCAGCCCCGGACAGGGTGGTTTCGAGACCCAGTACTTC. This translates into CASSPGQGGFETQYF.

V is TRBV6-4 and J is TRBJ1-1, with TRBD1 identical over 7 bases. The length of the CDR3 is 14 residues. Germline V gene data show CDR1 as MRHNA and CDR2 as SNTAGT. V trimming: 5 bases; J trimming: 0 bases; junction bases outside the gene matches: 3. CDR3 nucleotides: TGTGCCAGCAGTAAGACAGGGATGAACACTGAAGCTTTCTTT. It specifies CASSKTGMNTEAFF.

This clone is a singleton in its sample. This sequence joins TRBV28 and TRBJ1-4, with 8 positions matching TRBD1. V trimming: 4 bases; J trimming: 7 bases; junction bases outside the gene matches: 8. The CDR3 has 15 residues. CDR1 MDHEN and CDR2 SYDVKM come from the germline V gene. CDR3 in amino acids: CASSSRTGSGEKLFF. The CDR3 nucleotides read TGTGCCAGCAGTTCCCGGACAGGGTCGGGTGAAAAACTGTTTTTT.

The V and J genes are TRBV5-1 and TRBJ2-7; 8 bases are shared with TRBD1. The V gene end was trimmed by 4 bases and the J gene end by 6 bases; junction bases not matched to a gene: 3. The CDR3 extends over 12 amino acids. The V gene's germline CDR1 is SGHRS and CDR2 YFSETQ. CDR3 nucleotide sequence: TGCGCCAGCAGCCCGGACAGGGCCGAGCAGTACTTC. It translates to CASSPDRAEQYF.

CDR3 in amino acids: CASSLGSSYNEQFF. As DNA, the CDR3 is TGTGCCAGCAGCCTGGGATCCTCCTACAATGAGCAGTTCTTC. The V gene is TRBV7-9, the J gene TRBJ2-1, with D uncertain. This CDR3 has 14 residues. With 5 bases removed from V and 0 bases from J, the gap between germline ends came to 8 bases. From germline, CDR1 is SEHNR and CDR2 FQNEAQ (reference sequence).

This clone was observed once. This chain joins TRBV28 and TRBJ1-3, with 10 positions matching TRBD1. The CDR3 has 14 residues. The V gene end was trimmed by 7 bases and the J gene end by 8 bases; junction bases not matched to a gene: 8. CDR1 is MDHEN, CDR2 SYDVKM, per germline. The CDR3 DNA reads as TGTGCCAGCATTCCGGGACAGGGGATTGACACCATATATTTT. Its translation is CASIPGQGIDTIYF.

This chain links TRBV30 with TRBJ2-1; the match to TRBD2 covers 10 bases. CDR3 size: 15 residues. J lost 3 bases, V lost 0 bases, and 2 bases had no gene match. Germline V CDR1 and CDR2: GTSNPN, SVGIG (reference sequence). Written as DNA, the CDR3 is TGTGCCTGGAGTGTACCTAGCGGGAGCTACAATGAGCAGTTCTTC. Translated, it gives CAWSVPSGSYNEQFF. Complete variable domain (other parts from reference TRBV30 and TRBJ2-1): SQTIHQWPATLVQPVGSPLSLECTVEGTSNPNLYWYRQAAGRGLQLLFYSVGIGQISSEVPQNLSASRPQDRQFILSSKKLLLSDSGFYLCAWSVPSGSYNEQFFGPGTRLTVL.

The V call is TRBV9, the J call TRBJ2-3, with D possibly TRBD2 on 6 matching bases. Germline V lookup: CDR1 SGDLS, CDR2 YYNGEE. The CDR3 consists of 15 residues. Between the trimmed V and J ends, which lost 3 bases and 4 bases, there was a span of 15 bases. The CDR3 reads CASSGRDLRSDTQYF. CDR3 sequence (DNA): TGTGCCAGCAGCGGGAGGGACCTACGTTCAGATACGCAGTATTTT. The full variable domain, completed using reference TRBV9 and TRBJ2-3, is DSGVTQTPKHLITATGQRVTLRCSPRSGDLSVYWYQQSLDQGLQFLIQYYNGEERAKGNILERFSAQQFPDLHSELNLSSLELGDSALYFCASSGRDLRSDTQYFGPGTRLTVL.

V is TRBV9 and J is TRBJ2-7; TRBD2 matches at 10 bases. Germline loops: CDR1 SGDLS, CDR2 YYNGEE. V gave up 4 bases and J gave up 3 bases; unmatched junction bases: 10. This CDR3 is built from 16 residues. The CDR3: CASSPRLAGGRYEQYF. Here the CDR3 DNA reads TGTGCCAGCAGCCCGAGACTAGCGGGCGGCCGCTACGAGCAGTACTTC.

Turning to this clone: At the DNA level, this CDR3 is encoded by other sequences in the same sample as well. The V call is TRBV28, the J call TRBJ2-7, with 9 bases identical to TRBD1. The CDR3 has 14 amino acids. Germline V gene data show CDR1 as MDHEN and CDR2 as SYDVKM. V lost 5 bases and J lost 3; bases outside the gene matches: 5. The CDR3 DNA sequence: TGTGCCAGCAGTCTACCGGGACAGGGCTACGAGCAGTACTTC. The encoded protein is CASSLPGQGYEQYF.

To note about this clone: The sample has other DNA sequences that encode this CDR3 too. The gene calls are TRBV18 and TRBJ2-5; possible D gene TRBD1, 6 bases. This CDR3 has 15 amino acids. The V and J ends lost 0 bases and 1 base respectively, with 9 bases between them. Germline CDR1 is KGHSH and CDR2 is LQKENI. As DNA, the CDR3 is TGTGCCAGCTCACCACCTTCGACAGGCCAAGAGACCCAGTACTTC. It is translated as CASSPPSTGQETQYF.

The rearrangement joins TRBV14 to TRBJ2-3; TRBD2 agrees at 10 bases. The V gene end was trimmed by 0 bases and the J gene end by 1 base; junction bases not matched to a gene: 10. Germline CDR1 SGHDN, CDR2 FVKESK. The CDR3 has 19 residues. For the CDR3, the DNA is TGTGCCAGCAGCCAAGACCGGGCAACCGGGACTAGCGGCACAGATACGCAGTATTTT. Translating gives CASSQDRATGTSGTDTQYF.

The V gene is TRBV7-3, the J gene TRBJ2-3; D is possibly TRBD2 (6 bases). Trimming took 5 bases from V and 8 from J, leaving 14 bases between them. CDR3 length: 13 amino acids. Germline loops: CDR1 SGHTA, CDR2 FQGTGA. DNA of the CDR3: TGTGCCAGCAGCCCCCAAGCGGGCAGTACGCAGTATTTT. Protein sequence: CASSPQAGSTQYF. The full variable domain, completed using reference TRBV7-3 and TRBJ2-3, is GAGVSQTPSNKVTEKGKYVELRCDPISGHTALYWYRQSLGQGPEFLIYFQGTGAADDSGLPNDRFFAVRPEGSVSTLKIQRTERGDSAVYLCASSPQAGSTQYFGPGTRLTVL.

The chain has TRBV29-1 and TRBJ2-2; 9 nucleotides line up with TRBD2. Germline-derived CDR1 and CDR2 are SQVTM and ANQGSEA. J gave up 7 bases and V 4 bases, and 4 bases lay outside the gene matches. The CDR3 is 13 amino acids. CDR3 region: CSVGGRAVGELFF. Here the CDR3 DNA reads TGCAGCGTTGGCGGGAGGGCCGTCGGGGAGCTGTTTTTT.

This clone occurred once. The V and J genes are TRBV9 and TRBJ2-2, with 12 positions matching TRBD2. CDR1 is SGDLS and CDR2 is YYNGEE in the germline V gene. This CDR3 has 18 amino acids. V gave up 1 base and J gave up 4 bases; unmatched junction bases: 8. The CDR3 coding sequence is TGTGCCAGCAGCGTAAGAGGACTAGCGGGAACATCCACCGGGGAGCTGTTTTTT. This codes for CASSVRGLAGTSTGELFF.

The chain joins TRBV5-1 to TRBJ2-7, with D perhaps matching TRBD1 (6 bases). Between the trimmed V and J ends, which lost 2 bases and 1 base, there was a span of 10 bases. CDR3 length: 14 amino acids. The germline V gene encodes CDR1 SGHRS and CDR2 YFSETQ. CDR3 nucleotide sequence: TGCGCCAGCAGCTTTGGACAGCGTTCCTACGAGCAGTACTTC. It is translated as CASSFGQRSYEQYF.